This TCR beta chain was retrieved from a study of blood T cell repertoires in COVID-19. The sample holds a few counts of this clone. TCRdb keeps only in-frame clones here, not all; method: immunoSEQ multiplex PCR. The data show under 150,000 clones, over 70% seen once. CDR3 size: 16 residues. Germline loops: CDR1 MNHEY, CDR2 SVGAGI. The V gene lost 4 bases and the J gene lost 1 base, with 17 bases spanning the gap. The receptor's source is a man in his fifties with acute or convalescent COVID-19. The sequencing sample was made of peripheral blood. The chain has TRBV6-5 and TRBJ2-7; D may be TRBD2 (5 bases). CDR3 protein: CASSSSLAGTSYEQYF. CDR3 sequence (DNA): TGTGCCAGCAGTTCTTCCTTGGCGGGTACTTCCTACGAGCAGTACTTC.